This T cell receptor (beta chain) was captured by sequencing in a study of T cell responses to AZD1222 COVID-19 vaccine. The CDR3 covers 15 residues. From germline, CDR1 is LNHNV and CDR2 YYDKDF (reference sequence). Trimming removed 0 bases at V and 6 bases at J, with 12 bases between. Profiled with immunoSEQ multiplex PCR; TCRdb holds only in-frame clones, not every one. Found here are about 73,000 clones, approximately 88% of them singletons; the top ten hold approximately 19%. The genes are TRBV15 and TRBJ1-5; D uncertain. The input for sequencing was peripheral blood, taken on day 0 of AZD1222 vaccination. This TCR was sampled from an adult in good health. CDR3 amino acids: CATSRDKGLAQPQHF. CDR3 nucleotide sequence: TGTGCCACCAGCAGAGATAAAGGGCTCGCTCAGCCCCAGCATTTT. The whole variable domain, remainder taken from reference TRBV15 and TRBJ1-5, is DAMVIQNPRYQVTQFGKPVTLSCSQTLNHNVMYWYQQKSSQAPKLLFHYYDKDFNNEADTPDNFQSRRPNTSFCFLDIRSPGLGDTAMYLCATSRDKGLAQPQHFGDGTRLSIL.